This T cell receptor beta chain was identified during a study of blood T cells in healthy people across ages. Study-wide results and limits: When one million T cells were used, diversity estimates were thought to be underestimates. Unsorted PBMCs ruled out conclusive naive versus antigen-experienced comparison. With naive T cell percentage, TCR beta diversity showed a strong correlation.

Germline CDR1 is DFQATT and CDR2 is SNEGSKA (reference sequence). V was pared by 6 bases and J by 4 bases, with 11 bases of the junction left unmatched. This CDR3 region has 15 residues. This clonotype showed up just a few times. Its antigen remains unknown. Then a second PCR, running about 6 to 11 cycles, was carried out with a sample-barcoded 5' primer and a J-beta primer mix. TCRdb reprocessed the 5' RACE reads with MiXCR, giving one entry per CDR3 protein. The profile shows roughly 1,300,000 distinct CDR3 sequences, roughly 60% of them singletons. The sequenced sample was blood. The chain recombines TRBV20-1 with TRBJ2-3; 9 bases fit TRBD1. The origin of this receptor is a man aged 18 to 35 in good health. The DNA for the CDR3 is TGCAGTGCCAGAACAGGGGGCGCGAGTTCAGATACGCAGTATTTT. Translating gives CSARTGGASSDTQYF.